This passage covers 29 T cell receptor beta chains from one sample sequenced in a study of human T cells and chemical hapten exposure (TCRdb year 2021). The receptor library was made with RACE. Sequencer: NextSeq 500. TCRdb cleaned the public reads at Q25 with fastp, built clones with MiXCR and kept in-frame beta chains. Identical CDR3 proteins give one entry, which carries the most common genes and DNA. The sample table lists about 350,000 distinct CDR3 sequences, roughly 6% of them with a count of one. The top ten clonotypes cover over 7% of the sample. The intended sense of this specimen's time point label: pre-sensitization, week 0. The meaning of the sample's treatment or condition label: therapeutic diphenylcyclopropenone sensitization with weekly scalp DPC. Material: whole blood, obtained in connection with sensitization to the hapten diphenylcyclopropenone (DPC). The source is a woman between 18 and 29 years old with alopecia areata. Some clones in this sample may be carry-over from other donors' samples.

This clonotype showed up many times. The J gene is TRBJ2-1, the V gene TRBV20-1, with a possible D match to TRBD2 (5 bases). Germline CDR1 and CDR2: DFQATT and SNEGSKA (reference sequence). V shed 6 bases and J shed 10 bases, with 22 bases lying between them. The CDR3 spans 14 residues. The CDR3 is CSANRRTELLEQFF. CDR3 bases: TGCAGTGCCAATAGAAGGACTGAACTCTTGGAGCAGTTCTTC.

The CDR3, as DNA: TGTGCCAGCAGTTCGAGCGGGTTCACAGATACGCAGTATTTT. The encoded protein is CASSSSGFTDTQYF. J is TRBJ2-3 and V is TRBV28; possibly TRBD2 for D (6 bases). The V gene lost 4 bases and the J gene lost 2 bases, with 10 bases spanning the gap. The CDR3 contains 14 residues. Germline V gene data show CDR1 as MDHEN and CDR2 as SYDVKM.

V is TRBV7-9 and J is TRBJ1-6; 8 bases fit TRBD1. Germline V gives CDR1 SEHNR, CDR2 FQNEAQ (reference sequence). CDR3 size: 16 residues. V shed 6 bases and J 7 bases; nucleotides not matched to a gene: 11. In DNA form, the CDR3 reads TGTGCCAGCAGTCAGGGACAGGACAGTTCAAATTCACCCCTCCACTTT. Translated, it gives CASSQGQDSSNSPLHF.

This chain links TRBV20-1 with TRBJ1-1; D remains unclear. V gave up 0 bases and J gave up 10 bases, with 12 bases separating them. The CDR3 covers 12 residues. The germline gives CDR1 DFQATT, CDR2 SNEGSKA (reference sequence). CDR3 nucleotides: TGCAGTGCTAGAGATCGCGGGCCGGGAGCTTTCTTT. Translated: CSARDRGPGAFF.

This clonotype was detected a few times. The chain combines TRBV7-9 with TRBJ2-7, with D perhaps matching TRBD2 (7 bases). Germline V gene lookup returns CDR1 SEHNR and CDR2 FQNEAQ (reference sequence). V was trimmed by 4 bases and J by 4 bases, leaving 11 bases between them. This CDR3 spans 13 amino acids. CDR3 nucleotides: TGTGCCAGCAGCTGGGAGGGGGGATACGAGCAGTACTTC. This codes for CASSWEGGYEQYF.

The chain uses TRBV29-1 and TRBJ2-1; 12 bases map to TRBD2. The V gene's germline CDR1 is SQVTM and CDR2 ANQGSEA. V was pared by 2 bases and J by 8 bases, with 7 bases of the junction left unmatched. The CDR3 sequence is 15 residues long. CDR3 protein: CSVESTSGGGDEQFF. DNA for the CDR3: TGCAGCGTTGAATCGACTAGCGGGGGCGGGGATGAGCAGTTCTTC.

The table lists this clonotype with many counts. J is TRBJ2-1 and V is TRBV7-3; 10 bases are a match to TRBD1. Germline V gives CDR1 SGHTA, CDR2 FQGTGA. The CDR3 sequence is 13 residues long. The V and J ends lost 5 bases and 10 bases, in that order; junction bases with no gene match: 5. The CDR3 DNA is TGTGCCAGCAGCCTTGGACAGGGGGGCGAGCAGTTCTTC. It translates to CASSLGQGGEQFF.

The chain uses TRBV5-4 and TRBJ1-1; possibly TRBD1 for D (6 bases). Germline-derived CDR1 and CDR2 are SGHNT and YYREEE (reference sequence). CDR3 size: 12 residues. CDR3 coding DNA: TGTGCGGGGGGCGAGGGGAACACTGAAGCTTTCTTT. Translating gives CAGGEGNTEAFF.

This clonotype was seen ten or more times. This chain joins TRBV27 and TRBJ1-1; D is unclear. Germline V CDR1 and CDR2: MNHEY, SMNVEV (reference sequence). V was trimmed by 3 bases and J by 1 base, leaving 9 bases between them. This CDR3 has 14 residues. The CDR3 DNA sequence: TGTGCCAGCAGTTTGGAGGGCAAGAACACTGAAGCTTTCTTT. This codes for CASSLEGKNTEAFF.

This clonotype came up many times. V usage is TRBV20-1 and J usage is TRBJ2-1; D might be TRBD2 (5 bases). Deletions cut 3 bases from V and 13 bases from J, with 13 bases between. The CDR3 consists of 11 residues. Germline CDR1 reads DFQATT; CDR2 reads SNEGSKA (reference sequence). CDR3 in DNA: TGCAGTGCTAGTCGGGGAACGGAACAGTTCTTC. Protein sequence: CSASRGTEQFF.

The chain combines TRBV6-2 or TRBV6-3 with TRBJ2-3, with D perhaps assigned TRBD1 or TRBD2 (5 bases each). In germline, CDR1 is MNHEY, CDR2 SVGEGT. This CDR3 has 16 residues. The ends were cut back, 8 bases at V and 0 bases at J, with 18 bases in the middle. The CDR3 DNA reads TGTGCCAGCTCCCTTGGGGGTGGCCGTAGCACAGATACGCAGTATTTT. Translation gives CASSLGGGRSTDTQYF.

The sample holds many counts of this clonotype. In DNA, the CDR3 is TGTGCCACCAGCAGCTCCCGGGACAGGGGGCGGACCTATGGCTACACCTTC. This codes for CATSSSRDRGRTYGYTF. The genes are TRBV15 and TRBJ1-2; 12 bases match TRBD1. Germline trimming cut 3 bases from V and 4 bases from J; bases unmatched to any gene: 9. The CDR3 is made up of 17 amino acids. Germline lookup yields CDR1 LNHNV and CDR2 YYDKDF (reference sequence).

The genes are TRBV6-5 and TRBJ2-5; TRBD2 matches 11 bases. The CDR3 length is 16 residues. Germline values: CDR1 MNHEY, CDR2 SVGAGI. With 7 bases clipped from V and 1 base from J, the junction kept 8 bases outside the gene matches. CDR3 loop: CASTSSGRLSQETQYF. In nucleotides, the CDR3 is TGTGCCAGCACGTCTAGCGGGAGGCTATCCCAAGAGACCCAGTACTTC.

The chain recombines TRBV12-3 or TRBV12-4 with TRBJ1-6; TRBD1 agrees at 8 bases. This CDR3 comprises 14 residues. Trimming cost V 6 bases and J 10 bases; bases outside gene matches: 8. This chain's CDR3 is CASSHRGVGSPLHF. CDR3 coding DNA: TGTGCCAGCAGCCACAGGGGGGTTGGCTCACCCCTCCACTTT.

This clonotype appeared a few times. DNA for the CDR3: TGCGCCAGCAAGCAGACGGGGACCTACGAGCAGTACTTC. It yields the protein CASKQTGTYEQYF. J is TRBJ2-7 and V is TRBV5-1, with a tentative D call TRBD2 (5 bases). Trimming shortened V by 6 bases and J by 2 bases, and 12 bases separated the two germline ends. CDR3 length: 13 amino acids. Germline assignment: CDR1 SGHRS and CDR2 YFSETQ.

This chain links TRBV5-4 with TRBJ2-3; 10 bases line up with TRBD2. The CDR3 spans 16 residues. The V gene end was trimmed by 3 bases and the J gene end by 4 bases; junction bases not matched to a gene: 8. Per germline, CDR1 SGHNT and CDR2 YYREEE (reference sequence). This chain's CDR3 is CASSSIAGGPADTQYF. The CDR3 DNA follows: TGTGCCAGCAGCTCAATAGCGGGGGGCCCAGCAGATACGCAGTATTTT.

This clonotype was detected ten times or more. The chain has TRBV6-2 or TRBV6-3 and TRBJ2-1; TRBD2 matches 8 bases. V gave up 5 bases and J gave up 4 bases; unmatched junction bases: 10. There are 16 residues in the CDR3. CDR1 and CDR2 from the germline V gene are MNHEY and SVGEGT. Written as DNA, the CDR3 is TGTGCCAGCAGTACAGGACTAGCCTGGGGGTACAATGAGCAGTTCTTC. Residues: CASSTGLAWGYNEQFF.

This clonotype was found a few times. The J gene is TRBJ2-3, the V gene TRBV18; 11 bases fit TRBD1. This CDR3 is built from 17 residues. V gave up 1 base and J gave up 0 bases; unmatched junction bases: 3. Germline V gene lookup returns CDR1 KGHSH and CDR2 LQKENI. The CDR3 nucleotides read TGTGCCAGCTCACCACGGGACAGGGGGACTAGCACAGATACGCAGTATTTT. It is translated as CASSPRDRGTSTDTQYF.

The gene calls are TRBV18 and TRBJ2-3; no clear D. Germline V gene data show CDR1 as KGHSH and CDR2 as LQKENI. Trimming took off 2 bases at V and 2 bases at J, with 5 bases between the two ends. The CDR3 contains 13 residues. In DNA form, the CDR3 reads TGTGCCAGCTCACCAGGTTACACAGATACGCAGTATTTT. It codes for CASSPGYTDTQYF.

This clonotype was detected a few times. The V gene is TRBV7-2, the J gene TRBJ1-6; D may be TRBD1 (6 bases). V gave up 1 base and J gave up 7 bases, with 14 bases separating them. This CDR3 is 16 amino acids long. Looked up from germline, CDR1 is SGHTA and CDR2 is FQGNSA. The CDR3 DNA reads as TGTGCCAGCAGCTTAGGACTCAGGGGCTTGAATTCACCCCTCCACTTT. This translates into CASSLGLRGLNSPLHF.

Ten or more counts support this clonotype. V usage is TRBV12-3 or TRBV12-4 and J usage is TRBJ1-6; D is undetermined. V was pared by 3 bases and J by 8 bases, with 8 bases between. The CDR3 consists of 13 residues. The CDR3 is CASSFGTDSPLHF. DNA of the CDR3: TGTGCCAGCAGTTTCGGAACGGATTCACCCCTCCACTTT.

This clonotype was seen ten or more times. The V call is TRBV6-5, the J call TRBJ1-6, with D maybe TRBD1 (5 bases). The germline CDR1 and CDR2 sequences are MNHEY and SVGAGI. CDR3 length: 14 residues. The V and J ends lost 6 bases and 8 bases respectively, with 14 bases between them. The CDR3 reads CASRPGTHHSPLHF. In DNA, the CDR3 is TGTGCCAGCAGGCCGGGGACCCACCATTCACCCCTCCACTTT.

The V call is TRBV4-3, the J call TRBJ1-2, with D hard to call. This CDR3 spans 16 amino acids. Germline CDR1 reads LGHNA; CDR2 reads YSLEER. Trimming took 0 bases from V and 4 from J, leaving 15 bases between them. The CDR3 DNA reads as TGCGCCAGCAGCCAAGAGCCCGAAAGTTCGATCTATGGCTACACCTTC. It is translated as CASSQEPESSIYGYTF.

This clonotype was counted a few times. V gene TRBV6-5 combines with J gene TRBJ2-1; 9 nucleotides match TRBD1. The CDR3 has 14 residues. Unmatched junction bases numbered 4, after V lost 3 bases and J lost 7 bases. Germline-derived CDR1 and CDR2 are MNHEY and SVGAGI. The CDR3 reads CASSYTDRGNEQFF. CDR3 nucleotide sequence: TGTGCCAGCAGTTATACCGACAGGGGGAATGAGCAGTTCTTC.

This clonotype has at least ten counts. The chain combines TRBV3-1 with TRBJ1-6; D may be TRBD1 (6 bases). CDR1 LGHDT and CDR2 YNNKEL come from the germline V gene (reference sequence). The V gene lost 4 bases and the J gene lost 3 bases, with 16 bases spanning the gap. The CDR3 contains 17 residues. The CDR3 reads CASSRTASTNYNSPLHF. Written as DNA, the CDR3 is TGTGCCAGCAGCCGGACAGCCTCTACTAACTATAATTCACCCCTCCACTTT.

This clonotype was counted only a few times. V and J are TRBV11-2 and TRBJ1-2; 9 bases fit TRBD1. The V gene's germline CDR1 is SGHAT and CDR2 FQNNGV. V lost 5 bases to trimming and J lost 4 bases; unmatched junction nucleotides: 11. This CDR3 comprises 16 residues. The chain's CDR3 is CASSARTGDRIYGYTF. CDR3 nucleotide sequence: TGTGCCAGCAGCGCCCGGACAGGGGATAGGATCTATGGCTACACCTTC.

Many counts were recorded for this clonotype. The chain couples TRBV4-3 to TRBJ2-3; 12 bases align to TRBD1. CDR1 is LGHNA and CDR2 is YSLEER in the germline V gene. J was trimmed by 6 bases and V by 1 base; bases with no gene match: 11. The CDR3 is 18 amino acids. The CDR3 DNA reads as TGCGCCAGCAGCCAAGCCTCAAGGGGACAGGGGGCCCTCGATACGCAGTATTTT. Protein sequence: CASSQASRGQGALDTQYF.

The chain joins TRBV7-2 to TRBJ1-4; D is undetermined. V was trimmed by 0 bases and J by 8 bases, leaving 13 bases between them. Germline V gene sequence: CDR1 SGHTA, CDR2 FQGNSA. The CDR3 is 15 residues long. The CDR3 sequence: CASSLAGQIKEKLFF. The CDR3 DNA is TGTGCCAGCAGCTTAGCGGGTCAGATAAAAGAAAAACTGTTTTTT.

This sequence joins TRBV2 and TRBJ2-5; D assignment may be TRBD1 or TRBD2 (5 bases each). In germline, CDR1 is SNHLY, CDR2 FYNNEI. The CDR3 totals 15 residues. V was shortened by 6 bases and J by 4 bases, with 18 bases between the two germline ends. This chain's CDR3 is CASRATGTLRETQYF. In DNA, the CDR3 is TGTGCCAGCAGGGCCACCGGGACCCTGAGAGAGACCCAGTACTTC. Variable domain in full (rest from reference TRBV2 and TRBJ2-5): EPEVTQTPSHQVTQMGQEVILRCVPISNHLYFYWYRQILGQKVEFLVSFYNNEISEKSEIFDDQFSVERPDGSNFTLKIRSTKLEDSAMYFCASRATGTLRETQYFGPGTRLLVL.